The rows below give T cell receptor beta chains drawn from one sample of a study of long-term antiretroviral therapy in people with HIV. Measured with immunoSEQ multiplex PCR; TCRdb has only the in-frame clones, and not every one. The sample comprises more than 20,000 clones, 85% of which are singletons, and 8% to 9.5% rests with the top ten. This specimen was unsorted PBMCs, taken 2.3 years after starting antiretroviral therapy. These receptors all stem from a man aged 40-50 years with HIV. Both conserved end residues are part of each CDR3. The D gene is left open where the match is weak. Clone size is given for some rows only: seen once, a few or many times, or a class if the clone is expanded.

TRBV5-6,TRBJ1-1,NA,NA,TGTGCCAGCAGCTTGGGCCTAGGGGGGGGCAGGGCGAACACTGAAGCTTTCTTT,CASSLGLGGGRANTEAFF
TRBV19,TRBJ1-5,NA,NA,TGTGCCAGTAGCTACAGGGTCAATCAGCCCCAGCATTTT,CASSYRVNQPQHF
TRBV10-3,TRBJ2-7,TRBD2,NA,TGTGCCATCAGTGAGTCTCCTAGCGGGGGGCCCTACGAGCAGTACTTC,CAISESPSGGPYEQYF
TRBV18,TRBJ2-7,NA,NA,TGTGCCAGCTCAAGGACCTCAAGGTTGGGGTTCTACGAGCAGTACTTC,CASSRTSRLGFYEQYF
TRBV5-8,TRBJ1-6,NA,few,TGTGCCAGCAGCTTGATCCCAGACTCACCCCTCCACTTT,CASSLIPDSPLHF
TRBV5-1,TRBJ2-7,TRBD2,few,TGCGCCAGCAGCTTGGGGCCCACTCGACATAGCGGGAGTTACGAGCAGTACTTC,CASSLGPTRHSGSYEQYF
TRBV9,TRBJ1-3,NA,NA,TGTGCCAGCAGCGAGGAGGTCTACTCTGGAAACACCATATATTTT,CASSEEVYSGNTIYF
TRBV19,TRBJ1-4,NA,NA,TGTGCCAGTAGTATAGGATACAAGGTGTTCACAACTAATGAAAAACTGTTTTTT,CASSIGYKVFTTNEKLFF
TRBV4-1,TRBJ1-4,NA,NA,TGCGCCAGCAGCCAAGATGACAGGCTGAGTGAAAAACTGTTTTTT,CASSQDDRLSEKLFF
TRBV5-6,TRBJ1-1,NA,NA,TGTGCCAGCAGCTTGTTAATGAGGCAGAGTCGGGACACTGAAGCTTTCTTT,CASSLLMRQSRDTEAFF
TRBV7-9,TRBJ1-1,NA,NA,TGTGCCAGCAGCGTTGAGCACACTGAAGCTTTCTTT,CASSVEHTEAFF
TRBV19,TRBJ2-5,NA,once,TGTGCCAGTAGTACCTACAGGGGGGGGCAAGAGACCCAGTACTTC,CASSTYRGGQETQYF
TRBV14,TRBJ2-7,TRBD2,NA,TGTGCCAGCAGCCAAGATCTTCCTCTAGCGGGAGAGTACGAGCAGTACTTC,CASSQDLPLAGEYEQYF
TRBV7-2,TRBJ2-7,TRBD2,NA,TGTGCCAGCAGCTCAGCGGGACTAGCGGGAGGGCCCAGGGACGAGCAGTACTTC,CASSSAGLAGGPRDEQYF
TRBV6-4,TRBJ2-2,NA,NA,TGTGCCAGCAGTGACAGGTCAACCGGGGAGCTGTTTTTT,CASSDRSTGELFF
TRBV11-2,TRBJ2-1,TRBD2,NA,TGTGCCAGCAGCTTAGATCTTCCGAGCTTACTAGCGGGACCATACAATGAGCAGTTCTTC,CASSLDLPSLLAGPYNEQFF
TRBV11-3,TRBJ2-2,NA,NA,TGTGCCAGCAGCCTACCGGCGGGGGAGCTGTTTTTT,CASSLPAGELFF
TRBV13,TRBJ2-7,NA,NA,TGTGCCAGCAGCTTAAGTCGGCCGGGGGAGCAGTACTTC,CASSLSRPGEQYF
TRBV27,TRBJ2-1,NA,NA,TGTGCCAGCAGTTCGTCCCTCCCCGACGGTTCGAGCTCCTACAATGAGCAGTTCTTC,CASSSSLPDGSSSYNEQFF
TRBV6-6,TRBJ1-6,NA,NA,TGTGCCAGCAGTTCAGGGTTCCCCTCACCCCTCCACTTT,CASSSGFPSPLHF
TRBV18,TRBJ1-1,NA,NA,TGTGCCAGCTCACTTTTACAGGGACTAAACACTGAAGCTTTCTTT,CASSLLQGLNTEAFF
TRBV11-2,TRBJ2-7,NA,NA,TGTGCCAGCAGCTTAGCCGGAACCTACGAGCAGTACTTC,CASSLAGTYEQYF
TRBV6-5,TRBJ2-1,TRBD1,NA,TGTGCCAGCAGTTATTGGACAGGGCGGGTCAATGAGCAGTTCTTC,CASSYWTGRVNEQFF
TRBV10-2,TRBJ2-1,TRBD2,NA,TGCGCCAGCAGTGAGTGGGGACTAGCGGGAGTTTCAAACTACAATGAGCAGTTCTTC,CASSEWGLAGVSNYNEQFF
TRBV6-1,TRBJ2-5,NA,NA,TGTGCCAGCAGTGGTAATACGGGAGTCCAAGAGACCCAGTACTTC,CASSGNTGVQETQYF
TRBV6-1,TRBJ2-3,NA,NA,TGTGCCAGCAGTTCGAGGGCAGATACGCAGTATTTT,CASSSRADTQYF
TRBV10-1,TRBJ2-7,NA,NA,TGCGCCAGCAGTGTGAGGGAGAACCACTACGAGCAGTACTTC,CASSVRENHYEQYF
TRBV6-1,TRBJ2-7,NA,NA,TGTGCCAGCCGGACAAACCAACCGGACGGCGAGCAGTACTTC,CASRTNQPDGEQYF
TRBV30,TRBJ1-1,NA,NA,TGTGCCTGGAGGACTGGGTCGAACACTGAAGCTTTCTTT,CAWRTGSNTEAFF
TRBV7-8,TRBJ1-1,NA,NA,TGTGCCAGCAGCCTCCCTAAGAGAAAAGCTTTCTTT,CASSLPKRKAFF
TRBV18,TRBJ2-1,TRBD1,NA,TGTGCCAGCTCAGGCGGGACAGGGGCGTACAATGAGCAGTTCTTC,CASSGGTGAYNEQFF
TRBV5-1,TRBJ2-5,NA,NA,TGCGCCAGCAGCTACCTTGCCACGACGGGAGAGACCCAGTACTTC,CASSYLATTGETQYF
TRBV5-6,TRBJ1-1,NA,NA,TGTGCCAGCAGCCTGATGAGGGGCCCCGGTGAAGCTTTCTTT,CASSLMRGPGEAFF
TRBV29-1,TRBJ2-1,TRBD1,few,TGCAGCGTTGAAGACGGCAGGGGGACCTACAATGAGCAGTTCTTC,CSVEDGRGTYNEQFF
TRBV7-6,TRBJ2-3,TRBD1,NA,TGTGCCAGCATCCGGACAGGGGCTTCCACAGATACGCAGTATTTT,CASIRTGASTDTQYF
TRBV19,TRBJ1-1,NA,medium-sized,TGTGCCAGTAGTGGCAGTACTGAAGCTTTCTTT,CASSGSTEAFF
TRBV2,TRBJ1-5,NA,NA,TGTGCCAGCAGTGATTGGGACGACAATCAGCCCCAGCATTTT,CASSDWDDNQPQHF
TRBV28,TRBJ1-2,NA,NA,TGTGCCAGCACGCCGGGCGGGTACTATGGCTACACCTTC,CASTPGGYYGYTF
TRBV5-1,TRBJ1-5,NA,NA,TGCGCCAGCAGCTACGGGGGTACAGTCCCTGGGAGCAATCAGCCCCAGCATTTT,CASSYGGTVPGSNQPQHF
TRBV19,TRBJ2-3,NA,NA,TGTGCCAGTAGCTACAGGGTCCAGCCTTACACAGATACGCAGTATTTT,CASSYRVQPYTDTQYF
TRBV7-9,TRBJ2-7,TRBD2,NA,TGTGCCAGCAGCTTAGGAGTAGCGGGAGATTTTGAGCAGTACTTC,CASSLGVAGDFEQYF
TRBV7-9,TRBJ2-1,TRBD2,NA,TGTGCCAGCCACCCGAGCGGGACTACAAAGTACAATGAGCAGTTCTTC,CASHPSGTTKYNEQFF
TRBV15,TRBJ2-3,TRBD2,NA,TGTGCCACCAGCAGAGATCTTGGAGCGGGACGCACAGATACGCAGTATTTT,CATSRDLGAGRTDTQYF
TRBV29-1,TRBJ2-7,NA,once,TGCAGCGTTCAGTCGGGACAACCCTACGAGCAGTACTTC,CSVQSGQPYEQYF
TRBV12-5,TRBJ2-1,NA,once,TGTGCTCTTAGCTCCTACAATGAGCAGTTCTTC,CALSSYNEQFF
TRBV6-5,TRBJ2-5,NA,NA,TGTGCCAGCAGTTATGAGGGCCGGGTCCAAGAGACCCAGTACTTC,CASSYEGRVQETQYF
TRBV11-3,TRBJ2-2,NA,NA,TGTGCCAGCAGCTCTCTCGGCATAGGTGGGAACACCGGGGAGCTGTTTTTT,CASSSLGIGGNTGELFF
TRBV11-2,TRBJ2-7,TRBD2,once,TGTGCCAGCAGTTCCCCCACGTTGACTAGCGGCTCCTACGAGCAGTACTTC,CASSSPTLTSGSYEQYF
TRBV4-1,TRBJ2-1,NA,NA,TGCGCCAGCAGCCAAGACAAAAGCTCCTACAATGAGCAGTTCTTC,CASSQDKSSYNEQFF
TRBV6-1,TRBJ2-7,TRBD1,NA,TGTGCCAGCAGTGAATTAACAGGGGAGCCCTACGAGCAGTACTTC,CASSELTGEPYEQYF
TRBV7-9,TRBJ1-2,TRBD1,NA,TGTGCCAGCAGCTTGCCTGGACAGGGTTATGGCTACACCTTC,CASSLPGQGYGYTF
TRBV6-5,TRBJ1-1,TRBD1,few,TGTGCCAGCAAGACAGGGGCCAGAGGGGCTGAAGCTTTCTTT,CASKTGARGAEAFF
TRBV7-9,TRBJ2-4,NA,NA,TGTGCCCGAAACGGACCCTGGGCCAACATTCAGTACTTC,CARNGPWANIQYF
TRBV9,TRBJ2-1,NA,NA,TGTGCCAGCAGCGTAGGGCCAAGCTCCTACAATGAGCAGTTCTTC,CASSVGPSSYNEQFF